The present TCR beta chain was sequenced within a study of regulatory T cells in long-lasting Graves disease. Worth noting for this clonotype: What it binds is not known. It is likely a read error: a sequence one base away is far more abundant. No conserved phenylalanine or tryptophan is present at the end of the CDR3, so a read error is the likely explanation.

V was trimmed by 6 bases and J by 6 bases, leaving 19 bases between them. The germline V gene has CDR1 SGHAT and CDR2 FQNNGV. The CDR3 consists of 15 residues. Study-wide findings and caveats: Favored gene segments in persistent disease were TRBV28, TRBJ1-2 and TRBJ2-5.

The time point was: newly diagnosed GD, antithyroid drugs for less than 3 months. PBMCs were the source of the RNA used for TCR sequencing. American Thyroid Association guidelines defined how Graves' disease was diagnosed. Patients came through an endocrinology department, and that department was in Xi'an, China. TCR beta libraries were built with iRepertoire HTBI primers and Arm-PCR of CDR3 regions. TCRdb re-called the multiplex PCR reads through MiXCR, storing one row per CDR3 protein. The top ten clones hold around 14% of a sample with about 240,000 distinct CDR3 sequences, 20% to 25% of them seen once.

This sequence joins TRBV11-2 and TRBJ2-3, with D possibly being TRBD2 (6 bases). The source material was peripheral blood mononuclear cells (PBMCs), sampled at new diagnosis, from a patient treated with antithyroid drugs. The TCR sequence derives from a female donor with Graves disease. As DNA, the CDR3 is TGTGCCAGCAGTCCCCCGACTAGTACGCGCGATACGCAGTATTCT. It codes for CASSPPTSTRDTQYS.